In its sample, the clone carrying this TCR beta chain was seen many times. Its specificity is unknown. These data belong to a study of identical twins. Regarding the study as a whole: Fewer insertions were carried by abundant cord blood beta clonotypes, but none was seen in memory repertoires. These conclusions were based on statistical analysis (cross-sectional, not following the same donors).

The CDR3 extends over 13 amino acids. Germline V gene sequence: CDR1 DFQATT, CDR2 SNEGSKA (reference sequence). Trimming took 1 base from V and 6 from J, leaving 10 bases between them. After template switching added a universal primer site, the resulting cDNA carried unique molecular identifiers. TCRdb independently ran MiXCR on the 5' RACE reads; one entry per CDR3 protein. The sample has roughly 490,000 distinct CDR3 sequences; 13% to 15% are singletons. These data were likewise used in another study, on yellow fever vaccine responses in identical twins.

The source of this sequence is a woman younger than 35 in good health. Sequencing input: CD4+ T cells sorted from blood. The V call is TRBV20-1, the J call TRBJ1-5; D call uncertain. The CDR3 nucleotides read TGCAGTGCTAGAGGGGGTTGGGGTCAGCCCCAGCATTTT. It specifies CSARGGWGQPQHF.